This T cell receptor beta chain is drawn from a study of identical twins. Using its own MiXCR run on the 5' RACE reads, TCRdb lists one record per CDR3 protein. Altogether 700,000 or so distinct CDR3 sequences are present, 8.6% being singletons, with the ten largest covering 0.75% to 1%. Germline V gene lookup returns CDR1 SQVTM and CDR2 ANQGSEA. Unmatched junction bases numbered 11, after V lost 5 bases and J lost 2 bases. The CDR3 covers 15 residues. These same records also appear under a second study, on yellow fever vaccine responses in identical twins.

The chain combines TRBV29-1 with TRBJ1-1; 7 bases map to TRBD1. Sequencing input: PBMCs. This sequence was found in a woman under 30 in good health. The CDR3, as DNA: TGCAGCGTTCCCGATCCCGGGACAGCAAACACTGAAGCTTTCTTT. Encoded protein: CSVPDPGTANTEAFF.